This T cell receptor beta chain was obtained from a study of blood T cells in healthy people across ages. Aged roughly 6 to 100, donors were systemically healthy Caucasians from Russia. With V trimmed by 0 bases and J by 9 bases, 3 bases remained unmatched. Looked up from germline, CDR1 is DFQATT and CDR2 is SNEGSKA (reference sequence). The CDR3 length is 13 residues. A second PCR, run for about 6 to 12 cycles, used a sample-barcoded 5' primer plus a J-beta primer mix. Every cDNA molecule carried a tag from a template-switch adaptor bearing 12 random nucleotides. Each CDR3 protein is one row after TCRdb ran MiXCR on the 5' RACE reads. The sample holds approximately 290,000 distinct CDR3 sequences, 27% seen once.

This rearrangement joins TRBV20-1 to TRBJ2-1; 9 bases match TRBD1. Input material: blood. The TCR sequence derives from a woman aged 70-85 years in good health. CDR3 region: CSARDPQGAEQFF. CDR3 DNA: TGCAGTGCTAGAGATCCACAGGGGGCTGAGCAGTTCTTC.